The rows below give T cell receptor beta chains drawn from one sample of a study of identifying expanded T cells in peripheral blood. Here immunoSEQ multiplex PCR was the method, and the copy in TCRdb shows in-frame clones only, minus some. The sample has 100,000 or so clones, roughly 91% seen once; the top ten hold about 16%. The specimen sequenced was blood. Receptors were obtained from a person between 18 and 75 years old in good health. Both conserved end residues are part of each CDR3. The order of the fields is J gene, D gene, clone size, V gene, CDR3 length, CDR3 DNA, CDR3 protein. A D gene is named only where the DNA matches it firmly. The size field is filled for only some rows; it gives once, few, many or a size class.

J gene: TRBJ2-7; D gene: NA; clone size: NA; V gene: TRBV7-2; CDR3 length: 13; CDR3 DNA: TGTGCCAGCAGCTCGGGTCCGGCCCACGAGCAGTACTTC; CDR3 protein: CASSSGPAHEQYF
J gene: TRBJ2-2; D gene: NA; clone size: NA; V gene: TRBV5-4; CDR3 length: 15; CDR3 DNA: TGTGCCAGCAGCCCGACAGTTAGGAACACCGGGGAGCTGTTTTTT; CDR3 protein: CASSPTVRNTGELFF
J gene: TRBJ2-5; D gene: TRBD1; clone size: once; V gene: TRBV5-1; CDR3 length: 16; CDR3 DNA: TGCGCCAGCAGCTTGAGCATGGGACAGGGGCAAGAGACCCAGTACTTC; CDR3 protein: CASSLSMGQGQETQYF
J gene: TRBJ2-7; D gene: NA; clone size: NA; V gene: TRBV6-1; CDR3 length: 15; CDR3 DNA: TGTGCCAGCAGTGAATTCGGCGGACAAGGCTACGAGCAGTACTTC; CDR3 protein: CASSEFGGQGYEQYF
J gene: TRBJ2-3; D gene: NA; clone size: NA; V gene: TRBV27; CDR3 length: 14; CDR3 DNA: TGTGCCAGCAGTTTCCAGCCGATCACAGATACGCAGTATTTT; CDR3 protein: CASSFQPITDTQYF
J gene: TRBJ2-2; D gene: NA; clone size: NA; V gene: TRBV23-1; CDR3 length: 16; CDR3 DNA: TGCGCCAGCAGTCAATTTATTAGTCGTTCTGCCGGGGAGCTGTTTTTT; CDR3 protein: CASSQFISRSAGELFF
J gene: TRBJ1-5; D gene: NA; clone size: NA; V gene: TRBV23-1; CDR3 length: 15; CDR3 DNA: TGCGCCAGCAGTCAAGGCCAGGGAAGCGATGAGCCCCAGCATTTT; CDR3 protein: CASSQGQGSDEPQHF
J gene: TRBJ1-5; D gene: TRBD1; clone size: NA; V gene: TRBV18; CDR3 length: 15; CDR3 DNA: TGTGCCAGCTCACCGCTGGGGACAGCAAATCAGCCCCAGCATTTT; CDR3 protein: CASSPLGTANQPQHF
J gene: TRBJ2-7; D gene: NA; clone size: NA; V gene: TRBV5-6; CDR3 length: 12; CDR3 DNA: TGTGCCAGCAGCCCTGGGGGCGACGAGCAGTACTTC; CDR3 protein: CASSPGGDEQYF
J gene: TRBJ2-7; D gene: NA; clone size: NA; V gene: TRBV11-3; CDR3 length: 13; CDR3 DNA: TGTGCCAGCAAGCTGGGGGCAACCAACGAGCAGTACTTC; CDR3 protein: CASKLGATNEQYF
J gene: TRBJ2-2; D gene: NA; clone size: NA; V gene: TRBV7-2; CDR3 length: 15; CDR3 DNA: TGTGCCAGCAGCCCCGGGTCAGTGAACACCGGGGAGCTGTTTTTT; CDR3 protein: CASSPGSVNTGELFF
J gene: TRBJ2-3; D gene: NA; clone size: NA; V gene: TRBV7-2; CDR3 length: 12; CDR3 DNA: TGTGCCAGCAGCTTAGGTTCCGGCTGGCGGTATTTT; CDR3 protein: CASSLGSGWRYF
J gene: TRBJ2-1; D gene: TRBD2; clone size: NA; V gene: TRBV5-1; CDR3 length: 16; CDR3 DNA: TGCGCCAGCAGGGGGGGGGACGGACTCTCCTACAATGAGCAGTTCTTC; CDR3 protein: CASRGGDGLSYNEQFF
J gene: TRBJ2-3; D gene: NA; clone size: NA; V gene: TRBV10-1; CDR3 length: 13; CDR3 DNA: TGCGCCAGCAGTACCGAAATCCCAGATACGCAGTATTTT; CDR3 protein: CASSTEIPDTQYF
J gene: TRBJ1-4; D gene: TRBD1; clone size: NA; V gene: TRBV19; CDR3 length: 14; CDR3 DNA: TGTGCCAGTAGTCCCAGGACAGGGGATGAAAAACTGTTTTTT; CDR3 protein: CASSPRTGDEKLFF
J gene: TRBJ1-2; D gene: NA; clone size: NA; V gene: TRBV5-1; CDR3 length: 14; CDR3 DNA: TGCGCCAGCAGCTTGGGAGGGGACAACTATGGCTACACCTTC; CDR3 protein: CASSLGGDNYGYTF
J gene: TRBJ1-6; D gene: NA; clone size: NA; V gene: TRBV2; CDR3 length: 14; CDR3 DNA: TGTGCCAGCAGTGAAGTGGGGGATAATTCACCCCTCCACTTT; CDR3 protein: CASSEVGDNSPLHF
J gene: TRBJ2-7; D gene: NA; clone size: NA; V gene: TRBV6-5; CDR3 length: 14; CDR3 DNA: TGTGCCAGCAGTTACGGGGTGCCAACCTCCGAGCAGTACTTC; CDR3 protein: CASSYGVPTSEQYF
J gene: TRBJ2-5; D gene: NA; clone size: NA; V gene: TRBV29-1; CDR3 length: 11; CDR3 DNA: TGCAGCGTTGACCCGGGGGAGACCCAGTACTTC; CDR3 protein: CSVDPGETQYF
J gene: TRBJ2-1; D gene: NA; clone size: once; V gene: TRBV6-1; CDR3 length: 15; CDR3 DNA: TGTGCCAGCACCCTCCTCGGGCAGGGATACAATGAGCAGTTCTTC; CDR3 protein: CASTLLGQGYNEQFF
J gene: TRBJ2-2; D gene: TRBD2; clone size: NA; V gene: TRBV2; CDR3 length: 14; CDR3 DNA: TGTGCCAGCATTGGACTAGCGGACACCGGGGAGCTGTTTTTT; CDR3 protein: CASIGLADTGELFF
J gene: TRBJ2-3; D gene: TRBD1; clone size: NA; V gene: TRBV5-1; CDR3 length: 17; CDR3 DNA: TGCGCCAGCAGCCCCCGGACAGGGGGCGTAAGATTGGATACGCAGTATTTT; CDR3 protein: CASSPRTGGVRLDTQYF
J gene: TRBJ2-1; D gene: TRBD2; clone size: few; V gene: TRBV5-1; CDR3 length: 16; CDR3 DNA: TGCGCCAGCAGCCCGTTGACTAGCGGGGTTATGGATGAGCAGTTCTTC; CDR3 protein: CASSPLTSGVMDEQFF
J gene: TRBJ1-1; D gene: NA; clone size: NA; V gene: TRBV7-9; CDR3 length: 16; CDR3 DNA: TGTGCCAGCAGCTTAGGTTTTCCACAGGGGAACACTGAAGCTTTCTTT; CDR3 protein: CASSLGFPQGNTEAFF
J gene: TRBJ1-2; D gene: TRBD1; clone size: NA; V gene: TRBV6-4; CDR3 length: 15; CDR3 DNA: TGTGCCAGCCGGGACAGGCATTCCGCTAACTATGGCTACACCTTC; CDR3 protein: CASRDRHSANYGYTF
J gene: TRBJ1-6; D gene: NA; clone size: NA; V gene: TRBV7-2; CDR3 length: 16; CDR3 DNA: TGTGCCAGCAGCTTTAACCCCGGGCAGAAAAATTCACCCCTCCACTTT; CDR3 protein: CASSFNPGQKNSPLHF
J gene: TRBJ1-5; D gene: TRBD1; clone size: NA; V gene: TRBV6-6; CDR3 length: 15; CDR3 DNA: TGTGCCAGCAGTCCTTACGGGACAGGGTATCAGCCCCAGCATTTT; CDR3 protein: CASSPYGTGYQPQHF
J gene: TRBJ2-5; D gene: TRBD1; clone size: NA; V gene: TRBV5-1; CDR3 length: 16; CDR3 DNA: TGCGCCAGCAGGATGACAGGGACCTACCTTCAAGAGACCCAGTACTTC; CDR3 protein: CASRMTGTYLQETQYF
J gene: TRBJ1-2; D gene: NA; clone size: NA; V gene: TRBV28; CDR3 length: 12; CDR3 DNA: TGTGCCAGCAGAACACGGACCTATGGCTACACCTTC; CDR3 protein: CASRTRTYGYTF
J gene: TRBJ2-7; D gene: TRBD2; clone size: few; V gene: TRBV27; CDR3 length: 14; CDR3 DNA: TGTGCCAGCGGAAACCCGGGACTAGCGGGGCCCCAGTACTTC; CDR3 protein: CASGNPGLAGPQYF
J gene: TRBJ1-4; D gene: NA; clone size: NA; V gene: TRBV10-3; CDR3 length: 16; CDR3 DNA: TGTGCCATCAGTGAGTCGCCAGGGTCAACTAATGAAAAACTGTTTTTT; CDR3 protein: CAISESPGSTNEKLFF
J gene: TRBJ2-1; D gene: TRBD2; clone size: NA; V gene: TRBV29-1; CDR3 length: 14; CDR3 DNA: TGCAGCGTTGAAGCCTGGGGGGGGGTCAATGAGCAGTTCTTC; CDR3 protein: CSVEAWGGVNEQFF
J gene: TRBJ1-3; D gene: NA; clone size: NA; V gene: TRBV28; CDR3 length: 16; CDR3 DNA: TGTGCCAGCAGTTTCTCTCCCGGGAACGAGGGGAACACCATATATTTT; CDR3 protein: CASSFSPGNEGNTIYF
J gene: TRBJ2-4; D gene: NA; clone size: NA; V gene: TRBV5-4; CDR3 length: 17; CDR3 DNA: TGTGCCACCTCAATTCTGTCGACCCTATTAGCCAAAAACATTCAGTACTTC; CDR3 protein: CATSILSTLLAKNIQYF
J gene: TRBJ2-1; D gene: NA; clone size: NA; V gene: TRBV7-2; CDR3 length: 15; CDR3 DNA: TGTGCCAGCAGCTTAGAAGGTAGGTCCTACAATGAGCAGTTCTTC; CDR3 protein: CASSLEGRSYNEQFF
J gene: TRBJ2-5; D gene: NA; clone size: NA; V gene: TRBV9; CDR3 length: 14; CDR3 DNA: TGTGCCAGCAGCGTTAGCGGAGTCCAAGAGACCCAGTACTTC; CDR3 protein: CASSVSGVQETQYF
J gene: TRBJ2-7; D gene: TRBD1; clone size: NA; V gene: TRBV6-1; CDR3 length: 15; CDR3 DNA: TGTGCCAGCAGTACTAAAGGGACAGGCTCCTACGAGCAGTACTTC; CDR3 protein: CASSTKGTGSYEQYF
J gene: TRBJ2-1; D gene: TRBD2; clone size: NA; V gene: TRBV15; CDR3 length: 15; CDR3 DNA: TGTGCCACCAGCGGCCCTAGCGGGGGGGTCAATGAGCAGTTCTTC; CDR3 protein: CATSGPSGGVNEQFF
J gene: TRBJ1-3; D gene: NA; clone size: NA; V gene: TRBV28; CDR3 length: 12; CDR3 DNA: TGTGCCAGTGGTGGTCCGGAAAACACCATATATTTT; CDR3 protein: CASGGPENTIYF
J gene: TRBJ2-3; D gene: TRBD2; clone size: NA; V gene: TRBV11-3; CDR3 length: 18; CDR3 DNA: TGTGCCAGCAGCTTATCTCCAGCGGGGGGGCTTAGCACAGATACGCAGTATTTT; CDR3 protein: CASSLSPAGGLSTDTQYF
J gene: TRBJ2-7; D gene: NA; clone size: once; V gene: TRBV6-5; CDR3 length: 13; CDR3 DNA: TGTGCCAGCGGTACCGGGACTGTCCACGAGCAGTACTTC; CDR3 protein: CASGTGTVHEQYF
J gene: TRBJ2-3; D gene: NA; clone size: NA; V gene: TRBV6-5; CDR3 length: 15; CDR3 DNA: TGTGCCAGCAGTTACCCCTCGAACTTTGAGGATACGCAGTATTTT; CDR3 protein: CASSYPSNFEDTQYF
J gene: TRBJ2-7; D gene: TRBD2; clone size: NA; V gene: TRBV6-1; CDR3 length: 13; CDR3 DNA: TGTGCCAGTAGAAGCGGGGACTCCTACGAGCAGTACTTC; CDR3 protein: CASRSGDSYEQYF
J gene: TRBJ2-1; D gene: NA; clone size: NA; V gene: TRBV9; CDR3 length: 15; CDR3 DNA: TGTGCCAGCAGTCTAGTGGGGGGGCTAAGGAATGAGCAGTTCTTC; CDR3 protein: CASSLVGGLRNEQFF
J gene: TRBJ1-2; D gene: TRBD1; clone size: NA; V gene: TRBV19; CDR3 length: 14; CDR3 DNA: TGTGCCAGTAGTTCCGGACAGGGTCGAGGGGGCTACACCTTC; CDR3 protein: CASSSGQGRGGYTF
J gene: TRBJ2-7; D gene: NA; clone size: NA; V gene: TRBV7-2; CDR3 length: 16; CDR3 DNA: TGTGCCAGCAGCTCCAGTTCAATAGGGTTGGCGGGCGAGCAGTACTTC; CDR3 protein: CASSSSSIGLAGEQYF
J gene: TRBJ2-3; D gene: TRBD1; clone size: NA; V gene: TRBV28; CDR3 length: 18; CDR3 DNA: TGTGCCAGCAGCTGGGTGGGAGGGACAGGGTCATCGCCAGATACGCAGTATTTT; CDR3 protein: CASSWVGGTGSSPDTQYF
J gene: TRBJ2-3; D gene: TRBD2; clone size: NA; V gene: TRBV7-2; CDR3 length: 16; CDR3 DNA: TGTGCCAGCAGCTTAGGACCGGGGGGGCCGGGTGATACGCAGTATTTT; CDR3 protein: CASSLGPGGPGDTQYF
J gene: TRBJ2-7; D gene: NA; clone size: NA; V gene: TRBV6-6; CDR3 length: 15; CDR3 DNA: TGTGCCAGCAGACCCTCCGGGACAATTTTCGACGAGCAGTACTTC; CDR3 protein: CASRPSGTIFDEQYF
J gene: TRBJ2-5; D gene: TRBD1; clone size: NA; V gene: TRBV28; CDR3 length: 13; CDR3 DNA: TGTGCCAGCAGTTTGGGACAGCCACGGACCCAGTACTTC; CDR3 protein: CASSLGQPRTQYF
J gene: TRBJ2-5; D gene: NA; clone size: NA; V gene: TRBV9; CDR3 length: 14; CDR3 DNA: TGTGCCAGCAGCGTAGGACAGGTACAAGAGACCCAGTACTTC; CDR3 protein: CASSVGQVQETQYF